The source of this TCR beta chain is a study of blood T cell repertoires in COVID-19. Study context: Samples of COVID-19 (acute and convalescent) were obtained from the United States, Italy and Spain. The cDNA or gDNA used as material had been derived from T cells, B-cell-depleted T cells, or PBMCs.

The assay was immunoSEQ multiplex PCR, and TCRdb's table has in-frame clones only and misses some. The sample has 280,000 or so clones; approximately 81% are singletons. V was pared by 8 bases and J by 2 bases, with 13 bases between. CDR3 length equals 13 residues. Germline values: CDR1 KGHSH, CDR2 LQKENI. The V gene is TRBV18, the J gene TRBJ2-7; D is ambiguous. The sequence was collected from a woman in her 50s who had recovered from COVID-19. Sequenced sample: PBMCs or T cells enriched from blood (not recorded which). In nucleotides, the CDR3 is TGTGCCAGCCAGGCCACGAGAACCTACGAGCAGTACTTC. Its protein product is CASQATRTYEQYF.